This T cell receptor (beta chain) was recorded in a study of cytomegalovirus exposure and HLA in healthy donors (TCRdb year 2017). General notes on the study: In an earlier analysis of 550 to 750 of the donors, 276 Gb of sequence data and about 110 million unique TCR beta sequences from some 170 million T cells were reported. The study aimed to test whether signatures of past pathogen exposure could be identified by cataloging public T cell receptors. All discovery cohort repertoires had been generated on a single sequencing platform. The study profiled the T cell repertoires of 550 to 700 subjects by immunosequencing and related them to cytomegalovirus serostatus. A separate validation cohort of over 95 different subjects was used in addition to the approximately 610-subject first cohort. Among the roughly 400 genotyped donors, 81% belonged to the genetic ancestry cluster associated with self-reported Caucasian donors. Typing coverage differed by locus: A, B, C, DRB1 and DQB1 were typed in about 629-640 donors, DQA1 in 500 to 550, DPA1 in some 600, and DPB1 in 400 to 490. Both class I and class II loci were covered by HLA typing, at four-digit resolution. A later genetic analysis used genome-wide SNP genotypes for about three fifths of the 666 donors, treating that subset as a discovery cohort. In an earlier analysis of 587 of the donors, high-throughput TCR beta sequencing was used to judge whether each TCR beta V gene segment behaved as functional or pseudogenic. A later analysis re-examined previously published TCR beta repertoires from roughly 650 donors and added high-resolution HLA genotyping to investigate patterns of TCR occurrence. Alongside the repertoire data, information on donor age, sex, ethnicity and CMV serostatus was compiled. To predict cytomegalovirus infection status, the study brought together high-throughput TCR immunosequencing, statistical association of individual TCRs with disease status, and machine learning. An early release that covered some 630 HLA-typed donors contained around 300 gigabases of sequencing data and some 87 million unique TCR sequences. The later analysis used no new phenotypic data to find candidate immune exposures, relying instead on TCR beta sequences and their occurrence across donors. Across approximately 400 genotyped donors of the cohort, an average of about 240,000 unique TCR beta nucleotide sequences per donor were sequenced, and about a sixth of those sequences were non-productive. Roughly five DR-DQ haplotypes were handled as single units for association and clustering because linkage in the cohort was strong.

With regard to this clone: This clone's antigen is unknown. No much larger clone exists at a distance of one base, and base qualities are not known.

Here is what the overall study found, with its caveats: In a later analysis, TCR association rates were found to vary across HLA loci, with the most associated TCRs seen for DRB1 alleles and the fewest for HLA-C alleles. When HLA alleles, especially DR and DQ, strongly co-occurred, TCR associations were difficult to assign to individual alleles. A later analysis found that HLA-associated TCR beta chains were more clonally expanded and had lower generation probabilities than equally common non-associated chains. Several of the top co-occurrence clusters appeared to be linked to parvovirus B19, influenza, CMV and Epstein-Barr virus, according to a later analysis. The presence/absence analyses assumed that sequencing depth was roughly uniform across donors, and that assumption may not be true. Because counts were too low, 15 to 20 rarely observed V segments, including chromosome 9 orphons, were left out of the earlier analysis of roughly 600 of the donors. The study listed 150 to 200 TCR beta chains as associated with cytomegalovirus. An earlier analysis of approximately 570 of the donors showed that most TCR beta V segments appeared in productive rearrangements either about 87% or about 30% of the time, which broadly matched IMGT annotations. A few of the identified cytomegalovirus-associated TCR beta chains were confirmed in vitro to be specific for cytomegalovirus antigens. Compared with the roughly 600-donor mean, donors in an Asian-associated ancestry cluster had fewer N-insertions in productive TCRs, according to a later genetic analysis. According to a later analysis, most CMV-associated TCR beta chains appeared to be HLA-restricted, and the HLA associations seemed to be driven largely by CMV exposure. A later analysis associated about 18,000 TCR beta sequences with specific HLA alleles at a false discovery rate of 0.05. Only TCR beta chains were sequenced in this cohort, and the absence of alpha or paired-chain data limited detectable features. A further reported finding was that TCR beta sequences accurately predicted the HLA-A and HLA-B alleles for most subjects in the first cohort. A later genetic analysis associated a missense DCLRE1C variant with V-gene and J-gene trimming of TCR beta chains, and an independent cohort replicated the association. The only immune exposure information available for the cohort was CMV serostatus. Some IMGT-functional V segments, including TRBV6-2 and TRBV6-3, could not be distinguished by the 87-base-pair reads and were therefore excluded. The authors suggested that the approach could potentially be generalized to other disease states and immunological phenotypes. Cytomegalovirus status was reported to be diagnosed by the classifier with high specificity and sensitivity in both the original and validation cohorts. While some public TCRs were present in many individuals, most TCR sequences turned up only very rarely across donors. Correlated functional status among segregating V segments might reflect linkage disequilibrium, but an unknown experimental factor could not be ruled out. The sequencing pipeline was judged likely to have produced a cluster of highly shared sequence variants as a technical artifact. Because HLA typing was missing for some donors at each locus, association tests included only the typed subset.

Library creation used the immunoSEQ multiplex PCR assay. For the multiplex PCR, a mixture combining 60 forward primers for TCR Vbeta segments and 13 reverse primers for TCR Jbeta segments was used. The CDR3 region of rearranged TCR beta genes was amplified from genomic DNA by a multiplex PCR assay. The Illumina HiSeq System was used to sequence the amplified TCR beta libraries as 87-base-pair reads. The authors' analysis ran thus. A later analysis tallied 75 million to 95 million unique TCR beta chains across the 666 repertoires, and about 12 million of those chains were shared by two or more donors. Raw reads were error-corrected and collapsed into unique sequences by a nearest-neighbor algorithm in which closely related sequences were merged to remove PCR and sequencing errors. CDR3 sequences were aligned to IMGT reference sequences to assign V, D and J gene segments. For a sequence to be retained, at least a six-nucleotide match to both a V gene segment and a J gene segment was required. A rearrangement counted as productive if the CDR3 had no stop codons and remained in frame with V and J, and every other rearrangement counted as non-productive. Following IMGT convention, CDR3 was defined as the stretch from the second conserved V-encoded cysteine up to the conserved J-encoded phenylalanine. Sequences without an unambiguous match to a single V gene segment were excluded from the earlier analysis of about 640 of the donors. An earlier analysis of 450 to 650 of the donors called V segments functional above 56.7% productive rearrangements and segregating when the between-donor standard deviation exceeded 5%. A statistical classification framework was developed to diagnose cytomegalovirus status using the catalog of TCR beta chain sequences. In a later analysis, V and J genes were assigned by comparing TCR nucleotide sequences against IMGT/GENE-DB human TR gene sequences. A later analysis assigned CDR3 sequences and most-parsimonious VDJ recombination scenarios with the TCRdist pipeline. In a later analysis, every TCR beta chain was defined by the combination of its CDR3 amino acid sequence and its V-gene family, and reads without a unique V-gene family were dropped. In a later analysis, 500 to 700 highly shared, low-generation-probability nucleotide sequences were removed to address suspected cross-contamination and a sequencing artifact. In a later analysis, a clonal expansion index was calculated for each public chain from normalized within-repertoire ranks of inferred template counts. A later analysis computed generation probabilities with a VDJ recombination model fitted to out-of-frame rearrangements, and checked the results against IGoR. In a later analysis, TCR-TCR, TCR-HLA and TCR-CMV co-occurrence was scored with hypergeometric tests, and a repertoire-size bias correction was applied to TCR pairs. A later analysis estimated false discovery rates by permuting HLA or CMV assignments 20 times. In a later analysis, co-occurring TCRs were grouped with DBSCAN, and TCRdist sequence similarity was added when clustering was performed within HLA-allele-positive subsets. Co-occurrence clustering excluded repertoires with fewer than 30,000 or more than 120,000 public chains, plus five with anomalous nucleotide sharing. What TCRdb holds here is the immuneACCESS table cut down to in-frame rearrangements. Part of the clones is not present; checked against another copy, under half of the missing clones reflect an unresolved V gene, and the others are unexplained. V and J calls and clone size are those listed in that table; D and trimming were worked out from the DNA. The sample table lists 150,000 to 200,000 clones, 70% to 90% of them with a count of one. Of the sample, 0.75% to 0.95% falls within the top ten clones.

In total, 500 to 700 healthy bone marrow donors made up the cohort. All cohort members were sampled while nominally healthy, although unrecorded immune exposures were likely present. The donor was CMV seronegative and was included in the group of 352 seronegative cohort members. Every donor gave a peripheral blood sample, and the peripheral blood mononuclear cells from that sample were used for TCR beta sequencing. The Qiagen DNeasy Blood Extraction Kit was used to extract genomic DNA from the blood cell samples. V is pared back by 6 bases and J by 2 bases, with 10 bases lying between the germline termini. CDR1 and CDR2, per the germline V gene (reference sequence), are MNHEY and SMNVEV. The CDR3, cysteine through phenylalanine, is 13 amino acids long. CDR3 DNA only is kept here, 39 bases in frame from base 1.

The V and J segments used are TRBV27 and TRBJ1-2, and possibly TRBD1, on 5 matching bases. The source material was PBMCs. The origin of this receptor is a woman aged 25 to 39 in good health and CMV-seronegative. In nucleotide form, the sequence is TGTGCCAGCAGGTCCGGGGGGAACTATGGCTACACCTTC. Translated, this gives CASRSGGNYGYTF.